Included here is one T cell receptor (beta chain) sequence, with context. Its antigen is unidentified. The data derive from a study of cytomegalovirus exposure and HLA in healthy donors. Study background: Some 90 million unique TCRs from HLA-typed donors were held in an early data release. Findings and caveats of the study: Relative to the 666-donor mean, N-insertions were reportedly fewer in an Asian-associated ancestry cluster in a later analysis.

Primers: 60 Vbeta forward and 13 Jbeta reverse. Per the original methods: In a later analysis, around 12 million of tens of millions of unique beta chains occurred in at least two donors. Produced via immunoSEQ multiplex PCR; TCRdb's table is partial and in-frame only. The DNA gave D and trimming, while V, J and clone size come from that table. The sample yields 150,000 or so clones, nearly 80% seen once. The ends lost 0 bases at V and 3 bases at J; junction bases unmatched: 9. Germline V gene lookup returns CDR1 SGHRS and CDR2 YFSETQ. The CDR3 totals 17 residues. The rearrangement joins TRBV5-1 to TRBJ2-4; 7 bases align to TRBD2. The receptor was derived from a male donor in good health and CMV-seronegative. The sequencing input was PBMCs. The CDR3 nucleotides are TGCGCCAGCAGCTTGGTTTGGCTAGCGGACGTCAAAAACATTCAGTACTTC. Translated, it gives CASSLVWLADVKNIQYF.